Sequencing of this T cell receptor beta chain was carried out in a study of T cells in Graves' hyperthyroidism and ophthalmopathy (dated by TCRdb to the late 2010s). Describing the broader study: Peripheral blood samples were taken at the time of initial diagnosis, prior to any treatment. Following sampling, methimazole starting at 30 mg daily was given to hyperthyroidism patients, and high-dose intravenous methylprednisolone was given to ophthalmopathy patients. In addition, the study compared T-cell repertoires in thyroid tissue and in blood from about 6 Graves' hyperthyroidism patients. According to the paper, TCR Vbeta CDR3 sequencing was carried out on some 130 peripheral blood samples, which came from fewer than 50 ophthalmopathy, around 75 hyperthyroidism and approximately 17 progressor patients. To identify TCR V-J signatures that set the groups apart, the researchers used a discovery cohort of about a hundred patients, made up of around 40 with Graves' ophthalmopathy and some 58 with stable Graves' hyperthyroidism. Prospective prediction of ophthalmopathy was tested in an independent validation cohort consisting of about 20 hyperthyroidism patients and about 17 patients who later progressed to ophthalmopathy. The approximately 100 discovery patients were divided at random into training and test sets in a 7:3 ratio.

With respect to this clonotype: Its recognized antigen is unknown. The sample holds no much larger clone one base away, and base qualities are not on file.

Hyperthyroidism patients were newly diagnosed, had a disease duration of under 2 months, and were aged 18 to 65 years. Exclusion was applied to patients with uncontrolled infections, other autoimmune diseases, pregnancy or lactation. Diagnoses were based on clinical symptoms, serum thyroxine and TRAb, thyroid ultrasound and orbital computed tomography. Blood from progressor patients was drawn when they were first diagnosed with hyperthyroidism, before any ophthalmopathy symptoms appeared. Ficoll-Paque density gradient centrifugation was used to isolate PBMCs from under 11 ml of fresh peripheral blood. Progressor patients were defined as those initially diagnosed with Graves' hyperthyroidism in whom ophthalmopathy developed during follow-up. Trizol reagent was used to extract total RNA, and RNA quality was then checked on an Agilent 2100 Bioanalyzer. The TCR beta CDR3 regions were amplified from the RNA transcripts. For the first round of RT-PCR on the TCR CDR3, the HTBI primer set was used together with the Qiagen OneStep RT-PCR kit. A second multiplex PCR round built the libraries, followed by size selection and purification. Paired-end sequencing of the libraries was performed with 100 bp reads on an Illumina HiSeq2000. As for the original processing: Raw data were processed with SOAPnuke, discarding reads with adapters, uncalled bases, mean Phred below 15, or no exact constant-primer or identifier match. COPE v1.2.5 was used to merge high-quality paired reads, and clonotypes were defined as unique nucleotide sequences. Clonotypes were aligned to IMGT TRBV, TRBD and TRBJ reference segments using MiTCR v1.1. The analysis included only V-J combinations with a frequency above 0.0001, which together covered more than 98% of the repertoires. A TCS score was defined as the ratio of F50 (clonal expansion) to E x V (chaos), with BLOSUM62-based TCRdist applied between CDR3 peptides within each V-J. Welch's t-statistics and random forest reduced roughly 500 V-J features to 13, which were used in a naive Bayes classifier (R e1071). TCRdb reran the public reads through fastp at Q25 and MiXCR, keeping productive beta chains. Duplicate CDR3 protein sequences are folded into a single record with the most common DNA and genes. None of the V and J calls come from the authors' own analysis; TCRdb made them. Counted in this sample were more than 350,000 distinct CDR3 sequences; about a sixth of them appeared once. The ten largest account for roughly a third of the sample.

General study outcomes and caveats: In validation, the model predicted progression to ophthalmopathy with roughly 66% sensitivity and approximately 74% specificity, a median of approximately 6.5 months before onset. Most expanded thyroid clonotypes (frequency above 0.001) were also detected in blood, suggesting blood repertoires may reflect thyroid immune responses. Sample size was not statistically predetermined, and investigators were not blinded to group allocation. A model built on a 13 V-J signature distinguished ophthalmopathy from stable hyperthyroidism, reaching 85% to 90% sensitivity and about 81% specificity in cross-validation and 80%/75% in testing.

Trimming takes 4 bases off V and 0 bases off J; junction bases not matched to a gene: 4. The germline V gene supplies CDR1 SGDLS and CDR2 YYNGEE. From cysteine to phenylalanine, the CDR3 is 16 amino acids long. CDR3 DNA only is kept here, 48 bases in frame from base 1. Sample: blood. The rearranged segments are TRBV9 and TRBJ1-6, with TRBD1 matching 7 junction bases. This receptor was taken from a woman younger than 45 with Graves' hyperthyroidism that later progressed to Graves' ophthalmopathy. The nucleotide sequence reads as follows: TGTGCCAGCAGCCTAAGGGACAGCTCCTATAATTCACCCCTCCACTTT. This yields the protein CASSLRDSSYNSPLHF.